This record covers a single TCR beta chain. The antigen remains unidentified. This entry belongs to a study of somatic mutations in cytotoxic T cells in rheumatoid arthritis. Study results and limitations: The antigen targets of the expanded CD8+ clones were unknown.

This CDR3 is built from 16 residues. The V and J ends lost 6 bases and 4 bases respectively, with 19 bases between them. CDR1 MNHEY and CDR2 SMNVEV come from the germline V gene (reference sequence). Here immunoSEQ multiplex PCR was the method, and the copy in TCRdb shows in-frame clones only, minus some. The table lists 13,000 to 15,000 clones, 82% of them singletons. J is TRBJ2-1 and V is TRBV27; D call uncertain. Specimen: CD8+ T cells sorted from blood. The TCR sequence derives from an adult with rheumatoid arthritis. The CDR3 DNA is TGTGCCAGCAGAGTTGGGCCAGTTTCCGGATACAATGAGCAGTTCTTC. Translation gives CASRVGPVSGYNEQFF.